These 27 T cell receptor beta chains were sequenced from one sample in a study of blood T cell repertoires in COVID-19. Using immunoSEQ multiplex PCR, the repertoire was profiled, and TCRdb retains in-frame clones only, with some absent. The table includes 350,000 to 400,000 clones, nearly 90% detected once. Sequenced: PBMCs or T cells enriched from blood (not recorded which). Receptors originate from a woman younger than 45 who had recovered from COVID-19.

This CDR3 reads CASSYSTILSGQRSYNEQFF. For the CDR3, the DNA is TGTGCCAGCAGTTACTCGACTATCCTTAGCGGCCAACGCTCCTACAATGAGCAGTTCTTC. This chain joins TRBV6-2 or TRBV6-3 and TRBJ2-1, with a tentative D call TRBD2 (6 bases). The CDR3 is 20 amino acids. Germline V lookup: CDR1 MNHEY, CDR2 SVGEGT. With 0 bases removed from V and 0 bases from J, the gap between germline ends came to 21 bases.

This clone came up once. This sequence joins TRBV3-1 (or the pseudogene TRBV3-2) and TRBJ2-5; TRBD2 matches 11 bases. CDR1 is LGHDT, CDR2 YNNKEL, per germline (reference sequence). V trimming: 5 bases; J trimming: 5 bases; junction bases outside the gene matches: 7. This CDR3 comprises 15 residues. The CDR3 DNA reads TGTGCCAGCAGCTCCACTAGCGGGGGAGGGGAGACCCAGTACTTC. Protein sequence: CASSSTSGGGETQYF.

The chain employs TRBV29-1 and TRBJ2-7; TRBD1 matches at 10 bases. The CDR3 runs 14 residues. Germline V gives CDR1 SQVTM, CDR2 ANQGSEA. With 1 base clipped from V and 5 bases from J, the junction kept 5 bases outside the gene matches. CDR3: CSVEGAGTGDEQYF. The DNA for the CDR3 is TGCAGCGTTGAAGGGGCCGGGACAGGGGACGAGCAGTACTTC.

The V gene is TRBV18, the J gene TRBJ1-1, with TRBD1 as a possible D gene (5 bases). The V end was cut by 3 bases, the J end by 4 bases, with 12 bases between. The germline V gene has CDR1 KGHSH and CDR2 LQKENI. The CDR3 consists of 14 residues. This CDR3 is CASSPAQGVTEAFF. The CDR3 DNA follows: TGTGCCAGCTCACCTGCTCAGGGCGTCACTGAAGCTTTCTTT.

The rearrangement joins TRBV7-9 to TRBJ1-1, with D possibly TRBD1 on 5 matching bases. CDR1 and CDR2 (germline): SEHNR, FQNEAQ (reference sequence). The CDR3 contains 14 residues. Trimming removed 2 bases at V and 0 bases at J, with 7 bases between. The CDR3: CASSLSRVNTEAFF. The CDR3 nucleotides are TGTGCCAGCAGCTTAAGCAGGGTGAACACTGAAGCTTTCTTT.

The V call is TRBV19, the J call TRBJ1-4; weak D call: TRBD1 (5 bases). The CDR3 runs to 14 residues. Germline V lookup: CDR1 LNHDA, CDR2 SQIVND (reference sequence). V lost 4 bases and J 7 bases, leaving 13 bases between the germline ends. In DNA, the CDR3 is TGTGCCAGTAGTAAACAACGGGGGACTGAAAAACTGTTTTTT. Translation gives CASSKQRGTEKLFF.

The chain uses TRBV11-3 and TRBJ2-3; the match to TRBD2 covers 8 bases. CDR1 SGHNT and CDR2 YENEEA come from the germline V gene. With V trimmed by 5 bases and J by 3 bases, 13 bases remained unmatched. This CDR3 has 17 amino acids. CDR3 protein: CASSPGDRGGPTDTQYF. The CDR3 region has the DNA TGTGCCAGCAGCCCCGGGGACCGGGGGGGCCCAACAGATACGCAGTATTTT.

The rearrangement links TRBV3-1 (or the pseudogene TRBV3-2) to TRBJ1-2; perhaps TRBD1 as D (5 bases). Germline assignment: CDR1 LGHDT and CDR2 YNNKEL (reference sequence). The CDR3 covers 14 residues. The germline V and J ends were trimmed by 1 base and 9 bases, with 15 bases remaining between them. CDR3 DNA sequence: TGTGCCAGCAGCCAAGGCAGAGACAGCAACAGCTACACCTTC. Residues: CASSQGRDSNSYTF.

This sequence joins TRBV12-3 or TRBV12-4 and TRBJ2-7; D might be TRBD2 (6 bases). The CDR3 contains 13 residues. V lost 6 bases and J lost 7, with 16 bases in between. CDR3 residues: CASSPRGMVEQYF. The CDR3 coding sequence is TGTGCCAGCAGCCCCCGGGGGATGGTAGAGCAGTACTTC.

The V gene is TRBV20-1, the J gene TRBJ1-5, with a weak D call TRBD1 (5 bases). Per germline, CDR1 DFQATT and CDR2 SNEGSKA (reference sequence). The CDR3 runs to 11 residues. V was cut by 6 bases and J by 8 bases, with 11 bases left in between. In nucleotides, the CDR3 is TGCAGTGCCGGGGCGGGGGAGCCCCAGCATTTT. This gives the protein CSAGAGEPQHF.

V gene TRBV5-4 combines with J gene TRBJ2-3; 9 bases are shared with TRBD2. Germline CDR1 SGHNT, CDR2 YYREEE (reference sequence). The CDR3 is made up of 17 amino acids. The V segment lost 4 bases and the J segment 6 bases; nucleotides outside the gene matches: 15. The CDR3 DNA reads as TGTGCCAGCAGCGCGGACTGGCGGGAGGGCCTAGTCGATACGCAGTATTTT. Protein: CASSADWREGLVDTQYF.

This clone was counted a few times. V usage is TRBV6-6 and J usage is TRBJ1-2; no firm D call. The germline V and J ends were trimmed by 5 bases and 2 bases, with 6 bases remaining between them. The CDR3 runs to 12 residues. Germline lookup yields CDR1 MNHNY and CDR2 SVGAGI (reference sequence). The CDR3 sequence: CASSDNNYGYTF. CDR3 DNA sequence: TGTGCCAGCAGTGACAACAACTATGGCTACACCTTC.

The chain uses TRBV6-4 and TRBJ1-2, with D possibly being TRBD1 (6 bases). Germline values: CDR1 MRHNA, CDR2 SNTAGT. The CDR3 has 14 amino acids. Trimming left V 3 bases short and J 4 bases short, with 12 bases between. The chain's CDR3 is CASSEGQGTYGYTF. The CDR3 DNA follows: TGTGCCAGCAGTGAGGGGCAGGGGACCTATGGCTACACCTTC.

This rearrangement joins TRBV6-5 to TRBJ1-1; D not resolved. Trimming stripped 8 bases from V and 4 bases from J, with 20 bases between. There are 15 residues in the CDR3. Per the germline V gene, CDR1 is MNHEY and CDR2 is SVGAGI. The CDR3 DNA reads TGTGCCAGCGGTAACCCCCGGGCGGGAGGCACTGAAGCTTTCTTT. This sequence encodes CASGNPRAGGTEAFF.

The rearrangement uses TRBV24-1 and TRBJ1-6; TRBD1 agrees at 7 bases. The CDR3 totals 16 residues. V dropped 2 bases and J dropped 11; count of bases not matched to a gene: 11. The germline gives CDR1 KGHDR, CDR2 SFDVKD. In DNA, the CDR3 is TGTGCCACCAGTGATTCGGCGGGACAGCCAACGGCACCCCTCCACTTT. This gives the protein CATSDSAGQPTAPLHF.

In nucleotides, the CDR3 is TGTGCCAGCAGCTTGGGACACCTCTACGAGCAGTACTTC. This gives the protein CASSLGHLYEQYF. The rearrangement uses TRBV11-2 and TRBJ2-7; the D gene is possibly TRBD1 (6 bases). The V gene's germline CDR1 is SGHAT and CDR2 FQNNGV. The V gene lost 3 bases and the J gene lost 3 bases, with 9 bases spanning the gap. CDR3 length: 13 residues.

CDR3 in amino acids: CASSPGGGSYEQYF. The CDR3 nucleotides are TGTGCCAGCAGCCCCGGCGGGGGATCCTACGAGCAGTACTTC. This chain links TRBV11-1 with TRBJ2-7; 7 nucleotides line up with TRBD2. V dropped 5 bases and J dropped 1; count of bases not matched to a gene: 5. CDR1 and CDR2 (germline): SGHAT, FQDESV (reference sequence). This CDR3 region has 14 residues.

As DNA, the CDR3 is TGCGCCAGCAGCCGCGGGGGCACTAGCACAGATACGCAGTATTTT. Its translation: CASSRGGTSTDTQYF. This chain joins TRBV5-1 and TRBJ2-3, with a tentative D call TRBD2 (7 bases). Trimming removed 4 bases from V and 0 bases from J, with 12 bases in between. Per germline, CDR1 SGHRS and CDR2 YFSETQ. CDR3 length: 15 amino acids.

CDR3 sequence reads: CASSEGTVQPQHF. The DNA for the CDR3 is TGTGCCAGCAGTGAAGGGACAGTTCAGCCCCAGCATTTT. V usage is TRBV2 and J usage is TRBJ1-5; perhaps TRBD1 as D (6 bases). This CDR3 comprises 13 residues. CDR1 SNHLY and CDR2 FYNNEI come from the germline V gene. V was clipped by 1 base and J by 6 bases, with 7 bases between them. The variable domain in full, completed from reference TRBV2 and TRBJ1-5, reads EPEVTQTPSHQVTQMGQEVILRCVPISNHLYFYWYRQILGQKVEFLVSFYNNEISEKSEIFDDQFSVERPDGSNFTLKIRSTKLEDSAMYFCASSEGTVQPQHFGDGTRLSIL.

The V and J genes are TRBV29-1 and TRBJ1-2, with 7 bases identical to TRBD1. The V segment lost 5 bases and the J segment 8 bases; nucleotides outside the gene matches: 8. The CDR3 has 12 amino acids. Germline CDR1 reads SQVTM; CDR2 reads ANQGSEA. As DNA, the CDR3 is TGCAGCGTTATGACAGGGCCGGGGGGCTACACCTTC. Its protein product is CSVMTGPGGYTF.

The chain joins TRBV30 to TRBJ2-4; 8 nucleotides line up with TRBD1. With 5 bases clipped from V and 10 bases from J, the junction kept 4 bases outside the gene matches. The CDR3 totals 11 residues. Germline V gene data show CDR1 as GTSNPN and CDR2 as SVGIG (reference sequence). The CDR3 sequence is CAWSTGGIQYF. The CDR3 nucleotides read TGTGCCTGGTCAACAGGGGGAATTCAGTACTTC. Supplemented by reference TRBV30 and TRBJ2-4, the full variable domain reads SQTIHQWPATLVQPVGSPLSLECTVEGTSNPNLYWYRQAAGRGLQLLFYSVGIGQISSEVPQNLSASRPQDRQFILSSKKLLLSDSGFYLCAWSTGGIQYFGAGTRLSVL.

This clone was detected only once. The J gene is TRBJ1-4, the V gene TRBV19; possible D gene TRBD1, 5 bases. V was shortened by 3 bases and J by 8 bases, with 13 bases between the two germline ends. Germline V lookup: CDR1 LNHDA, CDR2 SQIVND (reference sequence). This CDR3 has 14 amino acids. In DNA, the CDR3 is TGTGCCAGTAGTATTCGACACTCAGGGGAAAAACTGTTTTTT. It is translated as CASSIRHSGEKLFF. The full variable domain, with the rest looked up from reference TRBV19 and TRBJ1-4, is DGGITQSPKYLFRKEGQNVTLSCEQNLNHDAMYWYRQDPGQGLRLIYYSQIVNDFQKGDIAEGYSVSREKKESFPLTVTSAQKNPTAFYLCASSIRHSGEKLFFGSGTQLSVL.

In nucleotides, the CDR3 is TGTGCCAGTAGTACGGGAGGTTCTTATAATGAAAAACTGTTTTTT. The encoded protein is CASSTGGSYNEKLFF. The chain couples TRBV19 to TRBJ1-4; the D is unclear. CDR3 length: 15 residues. Germline V gene lookup returns CDR1 LNHDA and CDR2 SQIVND (reference sequence). Trimming shortened V by 4 bases and J by 4 bases, and 13 bases separated the two germline ends.

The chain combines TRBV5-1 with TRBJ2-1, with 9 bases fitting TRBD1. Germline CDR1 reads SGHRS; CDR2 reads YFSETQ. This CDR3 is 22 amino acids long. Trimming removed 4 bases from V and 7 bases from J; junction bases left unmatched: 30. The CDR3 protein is CASSPGRDGTGQITFKTNEQFF. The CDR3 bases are TGCGCCAGCAGCCCAGGGAGGGACGGGACAGGGCAGATCACGTTTAAAACAAATGAGCAGTTCTTC.

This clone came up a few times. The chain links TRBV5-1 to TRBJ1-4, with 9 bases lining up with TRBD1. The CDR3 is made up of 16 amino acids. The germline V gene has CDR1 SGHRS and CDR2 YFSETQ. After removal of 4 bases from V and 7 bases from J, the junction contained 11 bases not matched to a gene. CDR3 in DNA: TGCGCCAGCAGCCCATCATCCGGGACAGGGTTTGAAAAACTGTTTTTT. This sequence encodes CASSPSSGTGFEKLFF.

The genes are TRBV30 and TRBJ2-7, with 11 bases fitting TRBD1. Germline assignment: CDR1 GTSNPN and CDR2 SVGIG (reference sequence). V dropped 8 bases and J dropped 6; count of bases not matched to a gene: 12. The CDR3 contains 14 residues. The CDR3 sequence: CAGVGTGGSVEQYF. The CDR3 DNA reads TGTGCCGGCGTCGGGACAGGGGGAAGTGTCGAGCAGTACTTC.

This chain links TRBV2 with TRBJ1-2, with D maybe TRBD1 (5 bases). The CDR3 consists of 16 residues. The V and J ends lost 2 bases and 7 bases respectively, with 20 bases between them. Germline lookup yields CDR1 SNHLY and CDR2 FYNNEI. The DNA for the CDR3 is TGTGCCAGCAGTGAACCCACAGGCCGTGTGTCCTTTGGCTACACCTTC. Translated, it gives CASSEPTGRVSFGYTF.